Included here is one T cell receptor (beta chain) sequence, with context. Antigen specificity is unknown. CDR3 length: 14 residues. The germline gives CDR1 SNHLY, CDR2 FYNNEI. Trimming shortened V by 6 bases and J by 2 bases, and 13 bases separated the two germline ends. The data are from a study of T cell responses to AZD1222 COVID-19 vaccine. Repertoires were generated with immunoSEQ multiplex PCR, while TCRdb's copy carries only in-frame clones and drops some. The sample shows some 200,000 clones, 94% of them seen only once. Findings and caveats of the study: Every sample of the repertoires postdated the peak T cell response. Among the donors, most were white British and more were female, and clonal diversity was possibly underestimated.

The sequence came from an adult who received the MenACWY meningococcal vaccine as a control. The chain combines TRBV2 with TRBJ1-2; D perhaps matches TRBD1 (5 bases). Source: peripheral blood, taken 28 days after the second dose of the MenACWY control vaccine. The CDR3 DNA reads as TGTGCCAGCAGAACCGGGACGGGAAACTATGGCTACACCTTC. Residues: CASRTGTGNYGYTF. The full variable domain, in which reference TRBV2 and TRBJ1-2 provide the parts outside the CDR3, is EPEVTQTPSHQVTQMGQEVILRCVPISNHLYFYWYRQILGQKVEFLVSFYNNEISEKSEIFDDQFSVERPDGSNFTLKIRSTKLEDSAMYFCASRTGTGNYGYTFGSGTRLTVV.